This T cell receptor beta chain stems from a study of beta chain features in type 1 diabetes. Study observations and caveats: Among all four CD4+ subsets, Type 1 diabetes patients had TCRB CDR3s that were moderately but significantly shorter.

Of the isolated RNA, all was reverse transcribed, and so the sequenced material was expressed TCRB transcripts. Sequencing used immunoSEQ multiplex PCR; TCRdb keeps in-frame clones, though not all of them. The data hold around 180,000 clones, with over 6% observed a single time. CDR1 and CDR2 from the germline V gene are LNHDA and SQIVND (reference sequence). V trimming: 9 bases; J trimming: 4 bases; junction bases outside the gene matches: 11. The CDR3 runs 15 residues. This clone turned up a few times. Antigen: not known. Source material: central memory CD4+ T cells from blood. The TCR originated in a man in his late teens or twenties with type 1 diabetes. The V call is TRBV19, the J call TRBJ2-1, with 8 bases fitting TRBD1. The DNA for the CDR3 is TGTGCCAGCAAACGCGACAGGGGATATTACAATGAGCAGTTCTTC. Protein product: CASKRDRGYYNEQFF.